The rows below give T cell receptor beta chains drawn from one sample of a study of T cell responses to AZD1222 COVID-19 vaccine. This table comes from immunoSEQ multiplex PCR, and its TCRdb copy is limited to in-frame clones, with some not included. The repertoire consists of some 120,000 clones, with about 88% occurring once and the leading ten covering roughly a quarter. The sample in question was peripheral blood, obtained on day 0 of AZD1222 vaccination. The receptors originated from an adult in good health. Each CDR3 is given with its conserved first and last residue. A D gene is named only where the DNA matches it firmly. Size tells how often a clone was seen (once, few, many) or the class of an expanded clone, and some rows leave it out.

cdr3_nt cdr3_aa v_call clone_size j_call d_call
TGTGCCAGCAGCTTTATGGGGGAAAATGAAAAACTGTTTTTT CASSFMGENEKLFF TRBV5-5 . TRBJ1-4 .
TGTGCCAGCAGCGTCCCTAGCGAGGGGGAGCTGTTTTTT CASSVPSEGELFF TRBV4-2 . TRBJ2-2 .
TGTGCCAGTATATCCGCATCGGACCAGAATGAAAAACTGTTTTTT CASISASDQNEKLFF TRBV19 . TRBJ1-4 .
TGCAGCGTGAAACTCCAAGAGACCCAGTACTTC CSVKLQETQYF TRBV29-1 . TRBJ2-5 .
TGCGCCAGCAGTGAAGGGCAGGGAGGTCAGCCCCAGCATTTT CASSEGQGGQPQHF TRBV10-2 few TRBJ1-5 .
TGCGCCAGCAGCCAAGAGAACCGACAGGGGGTTTTCGATACGCAGTATTTT CASSQENRQGVFDTQYF TRBV4-1 . TRBJ2-3 TRBD1
TGTGCCAGCAGCGAGTCCTCCGGGACAGGGTTCTCGAACACCGGGGAGCTGTTTTTT CASSESSGTGFSNTGELFF TRBV7-9 once TRBJ2-2 TRBD1
TGTGCCAGCAGCCAAGATAGGGCCATCCCCTACGAGCAGTACTTC CASSQDRAIPYEQYF TRBV3-1/TRBV3-2 . TRBJ2-7 .
TGTGCCAGCAGCCCCGCCGGGACAGAGGGTTCACCCCTCCACTTT CASSPAGTEGSPLHF TRBV7-3 . TRBJ1-6 TRBD1
TGTGCCAGCAGCCCCGGGCCCAGGGGAACGTCCTACGAGCAGTACTTC CASSPGPRGTSYEQYF TRBV7-2 . TRBJ2-7 .